This TCR beta chain derives from a study of shared clonotypes between healthy human individuals. In the study overall: Each donor contributed plates that comprised three CD4 naive, three CD4 memory, two CD8 naive and one CD8 memory.

Into CD45RA+ naive and CD45RA-negative memory subsets, the CD4+ cells were split. The authors split each subset's genomic DNA evenly across several immunoSEQ plates. Libraries were prepared by immunoSEQ multiplex PCR; TCRdb keeps only in-frame clonotypes and omits some of them. The repertoire holds millions of clones, approximately 95% seen once, with more than 0.1% in the top ten. With regard to this clone: Antigen specificity is unknown. This same CDR3 is encoded by further DNA sequences in the sample.

General observations from the study: Shared clonotypes: 4.5% to 6% naive CD4, under 4% naive CD8, 2% to 2.5% memory CD4, around 0.4% memory CD8.

The clonotype was recovered from a young man in good health. The sequenced sample was naive CD4+ T cells sorted from blood. The sample's subset: CD45RA+ positively selected.

In DNA, the CDR3 is TGCGCCAGCAGCCAGGCCCCGAGCGAAAAACTGTTTTTT. Translating it yields CASSQAPSEKLFF. The rearrangement joins TRBV4-1 to TRBJ1-4, with D unresolved. There are 13 residues in the CDR3. Between the trimmed V and J ends, which lost 3 bases and 8 bases, there was a span of 10 bases. CDR1 is MGHRA and CDR2 is YSYEKL in the germline V gene.